This T cell receptor beta chain was profiled in a study of blood T cell repertoires in COVID-19. Overall study context: T cells, B-cell-depleted T cells, or PBMCs provided the cDNA or gDNA that served as material.

Recruitment covered about two dozen US areas and drew participants whose ages spanned 18 to 89 years. Cohorts were assigned according to the clinical history that participants reported. This CDR3 contains 17 residues. Looked up from germline, CDR1 is SGHRS and CDR2 is YFSETQ. Trimming took off 0 bases at V and 0 bases at J, with 15 bases between the two ends. Methods used by the authors: The authors estimated nucleated cell counts from reference gene primer amplification. TCRdb's table, derived via immunoSEQ multiplex PCR, lists solely in-frame clones and lacks some. D and trimming were read from the DNA, whereas the V and J calls and clone size are those reported in that table. The sample includes over 350,000 clones, 80% to 95% of them seen just once.

This chain uses TRBV5-1 with TRBJ1-1; D not certain. The material sequenced was PBMCs or T cells enriched from blood (not recorded which). This receptor was taken from a woman in her forties who had been exposed to COVID-19. CDR3 residues: CASSLDNAARVNTEAFF. In DNA form, the CDR3 reads TGCGCCAGCAGCTTGGATAATGCAGCGAGGGTGAACACTGAAGCTTTCTTT.